The following is a TCR beta chain sequence with its context. Its target is not known. Assay: immunoSEQ multiplex PCR; the TCRdb copy retains only in-frame clones and omits some. The repertoire consists of under 70,000 clones, with over 70% occurring once and the leading ten covering 13%. The sample originates from a study of a mutant IDH1 vaccine in newly diagnosed glioma. In the study overall: Previous treatment comprised radiotherapy, temozolomide, or both, mostly both.

Germline CDR1 is LNHDA and CDR2 is SQIVND (reference sequence). This CDR3 has 16 amino acids. V was cut by 1 base and J by 1 base, with 13 bases left in between. As to time point: week 23, last vaccination. A 20-mer mutant IDH1 peptide at 300 ug was injected subcutaneously with topical imiquimod. The gene calls are TRBV19 and TRBJ1-1; a weak D match, TRBD1 (6 bases). This TCR came from a man in his late teens or twenties with glioma. This specimen consisted of PBMCs, obtained from a glioma patient whose treatment included an IDH1 peptide vaccine. CDR3 coding DNA: TGTGCCAGTAGTATAGGCTATCGGGGACAGAACACTGAAGCTTTCTTT. This translates into CASSIGYRGQNTEAFF.